This T cell receptor (beta chain) comes out of a study of T cell responses to AZD1222 COVID-19 vaccine. Overall study findings and caveats: Females made up more of the donors, who were largely white British, and clonal diversity may have come out too low.

This clone was picked up a small number of times. Its target is unknown. Clones were read by immunoSEQ multiplex PCR, and TCRdb kept only the in-frame ones, dropping some. The data contain 110,000 or so clones, 70% to 90% of them singletons. The CDR3 sequence is 14 residues long. The ends were cut back, 2 bases at V and 7 bases at J, with 12 bases in the middle. Germline V gene lookup returns CDR1 MNHEY and CDR2 SVGAGI. This TCR came from an adult who received the AZD1222 COVID-19 vaccine. The chain is built from TRBV6-5 and TRBJ1-5, with D possibly TRBD1 on 5 matching bases. The sequenced sample was peripheral blood, obtained 28 days after the second AZD1222 dose. As DNA, the CDR3 is TGTGCCAGCAGTTACGGGGGTAACGGACAGCCCCAGCATTTT. This codes for CASSYGGNGQPQHF.